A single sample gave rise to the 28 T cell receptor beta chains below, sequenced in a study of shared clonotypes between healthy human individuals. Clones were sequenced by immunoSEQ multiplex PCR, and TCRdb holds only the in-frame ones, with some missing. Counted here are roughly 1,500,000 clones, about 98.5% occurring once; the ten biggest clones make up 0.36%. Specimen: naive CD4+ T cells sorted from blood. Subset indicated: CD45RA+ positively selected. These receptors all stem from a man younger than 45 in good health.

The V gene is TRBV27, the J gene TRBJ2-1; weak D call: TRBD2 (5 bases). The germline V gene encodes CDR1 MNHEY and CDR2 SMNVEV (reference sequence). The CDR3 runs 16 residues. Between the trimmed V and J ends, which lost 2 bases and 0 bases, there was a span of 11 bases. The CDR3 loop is CASSLHSASSYNEQFF. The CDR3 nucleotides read TGTGCCAGCAGTTTACATAGCGCTAGCTCCTACAATGAGCAGTTCTTC.

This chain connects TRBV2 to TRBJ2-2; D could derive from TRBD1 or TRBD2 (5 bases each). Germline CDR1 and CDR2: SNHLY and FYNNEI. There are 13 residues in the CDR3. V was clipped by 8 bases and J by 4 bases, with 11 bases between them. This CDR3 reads CASGDEGTGELFF. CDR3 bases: TGTGCCAGCGGGGACGAGGGCACCGGGGAGCTGTTTTTT.

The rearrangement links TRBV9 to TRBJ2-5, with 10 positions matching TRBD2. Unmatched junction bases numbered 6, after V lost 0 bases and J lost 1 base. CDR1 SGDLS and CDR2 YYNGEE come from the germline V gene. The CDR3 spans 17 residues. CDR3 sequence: CASSVGVIAGGQETQYF. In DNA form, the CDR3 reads TGTGCCAGCAGCGTAGGAGTGATAGCGGGGGGCCAAGAGACCCAGTACTTC.

The CDR3 region has the DNA TGTGCCAGCAGCTCACATCTAGCGGGACCAACCTACAATGAGCAGTTCTTC. Translated, it gives CASSSHLAGPTYNEQFF. The chain has TRBV7-9 and TRBJ2-1; 9 nucleotides align to TRBD2. Trimming at V came to 4 bases and at J to 2 bases, leaving 9 bases not matched to a gene. In germline, CDR1 is SEHNR, CDR2 FQNEAQ (reference sequence). This CDR3 is built from 17 residues.

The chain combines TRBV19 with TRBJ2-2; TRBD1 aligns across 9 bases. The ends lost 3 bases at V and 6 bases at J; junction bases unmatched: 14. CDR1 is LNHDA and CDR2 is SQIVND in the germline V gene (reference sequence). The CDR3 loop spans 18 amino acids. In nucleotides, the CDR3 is TGTGCCAGTAGTATCCGATTAGGACAGGGGTTGAGAGCCGGGGAGCTGTTTTTT. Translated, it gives CASSIRLGQGLRAGELFF.

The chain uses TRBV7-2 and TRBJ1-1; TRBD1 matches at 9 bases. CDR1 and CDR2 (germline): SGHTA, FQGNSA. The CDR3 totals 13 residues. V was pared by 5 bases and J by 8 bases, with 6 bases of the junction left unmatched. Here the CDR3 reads CASSNPGQGEAFF. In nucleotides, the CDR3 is TGTGCCAGCAGCAACCCTGGACAGGGGGAAGCTTTCTTT.

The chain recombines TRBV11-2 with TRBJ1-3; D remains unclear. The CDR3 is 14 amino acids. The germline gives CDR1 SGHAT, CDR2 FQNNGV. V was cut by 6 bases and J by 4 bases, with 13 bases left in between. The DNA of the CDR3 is TGTGCCAGCAGTCCGCTCACGTCGGGAAACACCATATATTTT. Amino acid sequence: CASSPLTSGNTIYF.

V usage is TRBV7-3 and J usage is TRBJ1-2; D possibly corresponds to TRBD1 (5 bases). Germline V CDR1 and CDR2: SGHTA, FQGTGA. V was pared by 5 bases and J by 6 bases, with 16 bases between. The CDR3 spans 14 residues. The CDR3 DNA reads TGTGCCAGCAGCCCTCAGGGACCTCGCAATGGCTACACCTTC. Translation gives CASSPQGPRNGYTF.

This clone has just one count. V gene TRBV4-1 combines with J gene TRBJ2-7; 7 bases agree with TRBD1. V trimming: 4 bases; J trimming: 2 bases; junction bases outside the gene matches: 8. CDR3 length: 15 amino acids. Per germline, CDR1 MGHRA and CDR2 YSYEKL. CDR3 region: CASSPEGTVAYEQYF. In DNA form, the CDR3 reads TGCGCCAGCAGCCCCGAGGGGACAGTCGCCTACGAGCAGTACTTC.

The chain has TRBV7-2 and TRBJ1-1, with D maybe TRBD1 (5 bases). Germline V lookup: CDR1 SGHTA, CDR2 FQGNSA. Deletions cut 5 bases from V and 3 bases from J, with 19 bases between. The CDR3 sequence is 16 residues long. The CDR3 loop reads CASSRRWRGRDTEAFF. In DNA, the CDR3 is TGTGCCAGCAGCCGACGCTGGAGGGGCAGGGACACTGAAGCTTTCTTT.

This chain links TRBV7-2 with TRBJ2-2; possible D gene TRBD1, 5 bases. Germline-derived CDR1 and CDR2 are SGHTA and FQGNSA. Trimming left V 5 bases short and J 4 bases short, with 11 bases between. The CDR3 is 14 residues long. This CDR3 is CASSIRTSTGELFF. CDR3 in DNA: TGTGCCAGCAGCATAAGGACATCCACCGGGGAGCTGTTTTTT. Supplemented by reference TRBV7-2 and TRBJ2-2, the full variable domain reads GAGVSQSPSNKVTEKGKDVELRCDPISGHTALYWYRQSLGQGLEFLIYFQGNSAPDKSGLPSDRFSAERTGGSVSTLTIQRTQQEDSAVYLCASSIRTSTGELFFGEGSRLTVL.

The CDR3 sequence: CASSSDRLADTQYF. As DNA, the CDR3 is TGCGCCAGCAGCTCCGACAGGTTGGCTGATACGCAGTATTTT. This chain connects TRBV5-1 to TRBJ2-3; D possibly corresponds to TRBD1 (6 bases). From germline, CDR1 is SGHRS and CDR2 YFSETQ. Trimming removed 3 bases from V and 6 bases from J, with 14 bases in between. The length of the CDR3 is 14 residues.

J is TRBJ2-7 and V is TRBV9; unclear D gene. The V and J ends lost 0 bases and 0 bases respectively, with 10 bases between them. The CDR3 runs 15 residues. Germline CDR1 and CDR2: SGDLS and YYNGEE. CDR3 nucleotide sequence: TGTGCCAGCAGCGTAGGACGATTCAGCTCCTACGAGCAGTACTTC. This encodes CASSVGRFSSYEQYF.

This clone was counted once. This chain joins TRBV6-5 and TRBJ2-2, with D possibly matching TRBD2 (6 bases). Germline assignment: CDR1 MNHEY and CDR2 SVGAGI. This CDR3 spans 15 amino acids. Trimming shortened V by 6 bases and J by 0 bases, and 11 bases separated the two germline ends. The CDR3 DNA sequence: TGTGCCAGCAGACTACTAGCTACGAACACCGGGGAGCTGTTTTTT. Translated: CASRLLATNTGELFF.

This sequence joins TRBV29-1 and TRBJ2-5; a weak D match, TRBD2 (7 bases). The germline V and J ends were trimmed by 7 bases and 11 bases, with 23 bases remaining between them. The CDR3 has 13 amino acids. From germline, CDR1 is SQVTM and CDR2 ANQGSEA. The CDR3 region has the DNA TGCAGCGCGGGGGGCGGAACAAGGCTGGAGCAGTACTTC. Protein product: CSAGGGTRLEQYF. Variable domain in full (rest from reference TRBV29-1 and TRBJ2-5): SAVISQKPSRDICQRGTSLTIQCQVDSQVTMMFWYRQQPGQSLTLIATANQGSEATYESGFVIDKFPISRPNLTFSTLTVSNMSPEDSSIYLCSAGGGTRLEQYFGPGTRLLVL.

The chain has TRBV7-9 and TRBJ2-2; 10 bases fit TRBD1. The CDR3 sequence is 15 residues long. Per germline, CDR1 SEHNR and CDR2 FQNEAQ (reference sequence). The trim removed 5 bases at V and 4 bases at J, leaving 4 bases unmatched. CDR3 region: CASSPGQGGTGELFF. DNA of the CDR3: TGTGCCAGCAGCCCCGGACAGGGGGGCACCGGGGAGCTGTTTTTT. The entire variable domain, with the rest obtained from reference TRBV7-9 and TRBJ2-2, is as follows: DTGVSQNPRHKITKRGQNVTFRCDPISEHNRLYWYRQTLGQGPEFLTYFQNEAQLEKSRLLSDRFSAERPKGSFSTLEIQRTEQGDSAMYLCASSPGQGGTGELFFGEGSRLTVL.

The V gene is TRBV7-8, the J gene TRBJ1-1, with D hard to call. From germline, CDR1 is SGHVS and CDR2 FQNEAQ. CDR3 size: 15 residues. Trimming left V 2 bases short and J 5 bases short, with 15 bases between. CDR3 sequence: CASSLSASLGTEAFF. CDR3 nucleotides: TGTGCCAGCAGCTTATCGGCCTCCCTGGGGACTGAAGCTTTCTTT.

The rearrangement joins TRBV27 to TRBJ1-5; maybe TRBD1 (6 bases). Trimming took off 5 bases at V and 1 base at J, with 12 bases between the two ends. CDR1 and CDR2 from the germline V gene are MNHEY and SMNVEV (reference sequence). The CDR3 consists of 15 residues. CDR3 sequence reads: CASSVDSLSNQPQHF. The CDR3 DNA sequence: TGTGCCAGCAGTGTGGACAGTCTCAGCAATCAGCCCCAGCATTTT.

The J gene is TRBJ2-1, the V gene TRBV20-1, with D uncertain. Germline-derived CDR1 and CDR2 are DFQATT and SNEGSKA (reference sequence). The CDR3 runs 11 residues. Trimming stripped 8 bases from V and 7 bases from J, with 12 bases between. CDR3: CSQVRVNEQFF. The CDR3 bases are TGCAGTCAAGTTAGGGTAAATGAGCAGTTCTTC.

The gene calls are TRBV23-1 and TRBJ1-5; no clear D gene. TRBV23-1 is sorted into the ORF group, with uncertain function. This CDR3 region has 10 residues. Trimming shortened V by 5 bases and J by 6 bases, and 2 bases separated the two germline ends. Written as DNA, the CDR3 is TGCGCCAGCAGTTTTCAGCCCCAGCATTTT. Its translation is CASSFQPQHF.

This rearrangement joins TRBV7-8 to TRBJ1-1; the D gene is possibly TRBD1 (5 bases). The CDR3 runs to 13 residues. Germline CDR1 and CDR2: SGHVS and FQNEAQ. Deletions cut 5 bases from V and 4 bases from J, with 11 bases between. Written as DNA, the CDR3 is TGTGCCAGCAGCCCGCACGGGGGCACTGAAGCTTTCTTT. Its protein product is CASSPHGGTEAFF.

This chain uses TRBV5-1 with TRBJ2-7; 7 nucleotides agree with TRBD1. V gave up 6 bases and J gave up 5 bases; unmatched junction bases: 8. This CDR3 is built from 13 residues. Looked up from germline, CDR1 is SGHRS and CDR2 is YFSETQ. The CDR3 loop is CASTMTGSNEQYF. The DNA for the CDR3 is TGCGCCAGCACCATGACAGGGTCAAACGAGCAGTACTTC.

The CDR3 protein is CASKGLAAYEQYF. CDR3 nucleotide sequence: TGTGCCAGCAAGGGACTAGCGGCCTACGAGCAGTACTTC. The chain employs TRBV2 and TRBJ2-7; 11 nucleotides agree with TRBD2. This CDR3 comprises 13 residues. With V trimmed by 7 bases and J by 2 bases, 1 base remained unmatched. From germline, CDR1 is SNHLY and CDR2 FYNNEI.

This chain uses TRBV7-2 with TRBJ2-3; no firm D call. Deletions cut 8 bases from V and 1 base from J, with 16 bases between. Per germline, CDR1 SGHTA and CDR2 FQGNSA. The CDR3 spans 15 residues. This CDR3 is CASSKWSSGTDTQYF. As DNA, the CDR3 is TGTGCCAGCTCCAAGTGGTCCTCGGGCACAGATACGCAGTATTTT.

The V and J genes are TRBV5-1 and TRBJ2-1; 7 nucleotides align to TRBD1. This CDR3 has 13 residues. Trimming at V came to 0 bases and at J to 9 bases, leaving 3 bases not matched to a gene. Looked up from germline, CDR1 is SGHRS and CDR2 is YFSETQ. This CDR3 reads CASSLDYRGEQFF. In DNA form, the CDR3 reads TGCGCCAGCAGCTTGGATTACAGGGGTGAGCAGTTCTTC. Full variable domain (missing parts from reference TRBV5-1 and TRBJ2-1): KAGVTQTPRYLIKTRGQQVTLSCSPISGHRSVSWYQQTPGQGLQFLFEYFSETQRNKGNFPGRFSGRQFSNSRSEMNVSTLELGDSALYLCASSLDYRGEQFFGPGTRLTVL.

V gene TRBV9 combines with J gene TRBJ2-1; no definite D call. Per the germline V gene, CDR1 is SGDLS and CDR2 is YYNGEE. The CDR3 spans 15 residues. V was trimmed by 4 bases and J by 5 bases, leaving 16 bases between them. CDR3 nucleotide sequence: TGTGCCAGCAGCCTCAAGGCCAGCGAGGACAATGAGCAGTTCTTC. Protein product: CASSLKASEDNEQFF.

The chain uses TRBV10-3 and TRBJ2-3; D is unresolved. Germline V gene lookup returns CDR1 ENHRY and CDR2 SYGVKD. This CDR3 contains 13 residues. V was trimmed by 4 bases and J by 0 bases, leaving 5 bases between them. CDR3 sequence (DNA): TGTGCCATCAGTGGGGTCAGCACAGATACGCAGTATTTT. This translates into CAISGVSTDTQYF.

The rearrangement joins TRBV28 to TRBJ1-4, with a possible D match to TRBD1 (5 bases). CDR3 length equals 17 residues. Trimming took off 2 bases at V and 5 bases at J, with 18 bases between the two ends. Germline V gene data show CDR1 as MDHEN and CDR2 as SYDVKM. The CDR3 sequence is CASSLRGVALPNEKLFF. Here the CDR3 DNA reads TGTGCCAGCAGTTTAAGGGGTGTGGCCCTCCCAAATGAAAAACTGTTTTTT. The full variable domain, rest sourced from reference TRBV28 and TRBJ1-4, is DVKVTQSSRYLVKRTGEKVFLECVQDMDHENMFWYRQDPGLGLRLIYFSYDVKMKEKGDIPEGYSVSREKKERFSLILESASTNQTSMYLCASSLRGVALPNEKLFFGSGTQLSVL.